These 2 T cell receptor beta chains came from one sample sequenced in a study of technical replicates of blood from a few donors. Data came from immunoSEQ multiplex PCR; TCRdb stores just in-frame clones and leaves some out. The repertoire holds 91,000 or so clones, with around 96% as singletons. The sample taken for sequencing was T cells isolated from PBMCs. The receptor set was obtained from a human donor in good health.

This chain uses TRBV6-1 with TRBJ1-4, with 9 positions matching TRBD1. This CDR3 is 15 amino acids long. V was pared by 9 bases and J by 6 bases, with 11 bases of the junction left unmatched. Germline loops: CDR1 MNHNS, CDR2 SASEGT. CDR3 coding DNA: TGTGCCAGTACCCTGGGTGGGACAGGGTATGAAAAACTGTTTTTT. Residues: CASTLGGTGYEKLFF.

This clone was found once. The chain recombines TRBV9 with TRBJ1-3; possible D gene TRBD1, 5 bases. Trimming pared 0 bases from V and 0 bases from J, leaving 16 bases between. Looked up from germline, CDR1 is SGDLS and CDR2 is YYNGEE. The CDR3 extends over 18 amino acids. CDR3 residues: CASSVAGGDLLSGNTIYF. The CDR3 DNA reads TGTGCCAGCAGCGTAGCCGGAGGGGACTTACTCTCTGGAAACACCATATATTTT.